This is a list of T cell receptor beta chains from one sample in a study of regulatory T cells in long-lasting Graves disease. Via MiXCR, TCRdb re-called the multiplex PCR reads, giving one row per CDR3 protein. The sample lists hundreds of thousands of distinct CDR3 sequences, 15% to 20% occurring once. The sequenced sample was peripheral blood mononuclear cells (PBMCs), obtained when the disease was refractory, from a patient treated with antithyroid drugs. The receptor source for this set is a female donor with Graves disease. CDR3s include the opening cysteine and the closing phenylalanine or tryptophan. A D gene is named only where the DNA matches it firmly. Only some rows state a clone size, as once, few, many or a class for expanded clones.

clone_size: many
d_call: .
v_call: TRBV6-5
j_call: TRBJ2-5
cdr3_nt: TGTGCCAGCAGTTGGGGGGACCAAGAGACCCAGTACTTC
cdr3_aa: CASSWGDQETQYF

clone_size: many
d_call: .
v_call: TRBV6-5
j_call: TRBJ1-1
cdr3_nt: TGTGCCAGCAGTTACTCGAGACACACCATGAACACTGAAGCTTTCTTT
cdr3_aa: CASSYSRHTMNTEAFF

clone_size: many
d_call: TRBD2
v_call: TRBV12-3/TRBV12-4
j_call: TRBJ2-2
cdr3_nt: TGTGCCAGCAGTTCCTCTACTAGCGGGAGGGCCCGATCGAACACCGGGGAGCTGTTTTTT
cdr3_aa: CASSSSTSGRARSNTGELFF

clone_size: .
d_call: TRBD1
v_call: TRBV5-4
j_call: TRBJ1-4
cdr3_nt: TGTGCCAGCAGCTTGGGTGGGACAGAGCGTGAAAAACTGTTTTTT
cdr3_aa: CASSLGGTEREKLFF

clone_size: few
d_call: .
v_call: TRBV10-3
j_call: TRBJ1-1
cdr3_nt: TGTGCCATCAGGCAACAGCGATCCATGAACACTGAAGCTTTCTTT
cdr3_aa: CAIRQQRSMNTEAFF

clone_size: .
d_call: TRBD1
v_call: TRBV24-1
j_call: TRBJ1-2
cdr3_nt: TGTGCCACCAGTGATTCGGGCGGCCTCCGGGACAGGCCTTTCTATGGCTACACCTTC
cdr3_aa: CATSDSGGLRDRPFYGYTF

clone_size: .
d_call: .
v_call: TRBV19
j_call: TRBJ1-6
cdr3_nt: TGTGCCAGTACCTCCTCGGGGACGGTTAATTCACCCCTCCACTTT
cdr3_aa: CASTSSGTVNSPLHF

clone_size: .
d_call: .
v_call: TRBV4-3
j_call: TRBJ2-4
cdr3_nt: TGCGCCAGCAGCAATCCTTTTAGGGGGTCAGCCAAAAACATTCAGTACTTC
cdr3_aa: CASSNPFRGSAKNIQYF

clone_size: many
d_call: .
v_call: TRBV2
j_call: TRBJ2-7
cdr3_nt: TGTGCCAGCAGTAGGAGCACGGCTGGAGCCTACGAGCAGTACTTC
cdr3_aa: CASSRSTAGAYEQYF

clone_size: .
d_call: TRBD2
v_call: TRBV30
j_call: TRBJ2-7
cdr3_nt: TGTGCCTGGAGTGAGAGGCGGGGGGGCCCCTACGAGCAGTACTTC
cdr3_aa: CAWSERRGGPYEQYF

clone_size: .
d_call: TRBD1
v_call: TRBV5-1
j_call: TRBJ2-7
cdr3_nt: TGCGCCAGCAGCCGGGGGACAGGGGGGCTCGAGCAGTACTTC
cdr3_aa: CASSRGTGGLEQYF

clone_size: .
d_call: TRBD1
v_call: TRBV4-2
j_call: TRBJ1-2
cdr3_nt: TGTGCCAGCAGCCAAAGACAGGGTGAGAGAGGCTACACCTTC
cdr3_aa: CASSQRQGERGYTF

clone_size: few
d_call: .
v_call: TRBV25-1
j_call: TRBJ1-4
cdr3_nt: TGTGCCAGCAGTTATACGGGGGGGAGGAAAACTAATGAAAAACTGTTTTTT
cdr3_aa: CASSYTGGRKTNEKLFF

clone_size: many
d_call: .
v_call: TRBV6-1
j_call: TRBJ1-5
cdr3_nt: TGTGCCAGCAGGCGGGGTACCTATCAGCCCCAGCATTTT
cdr3_aa: CASRRGTYQPQHF

clone_size: .
d_call: TRBD1
v_call: TRBV7-9
j_call: TRBJ1-1
cdr3_nt: TGTGCCAGCAGCTTGGGGTACATACAGGGGGCTATCACTGAAGCTTTCTTT
cdr3_aa: CASSLGYIQGAITEAFF

clone_size: .
d_call: TRBD2
v_call: TRBV6-5
j_call: TRBJ2-7
cdr3_nt: TGTGCCAGCAGTTACTCACAAAAAGCGGGGACTTCCTACGAGCAGTACTTC
cdr3_aa: CASSYSQKAGTSYEQYF

clone_size: .
d_call: .
v_call: TRBV18
j_call: TRBJ2-6
cdr3_nt: TGTGCCAGCTCACCATCTCGAGGGTCTGGGGCCAACGTCCTGACTTTC
cdr3_aa: CASSPSRGSGANVLTF

clone_size: .
d_call: .
v_call: TRBV6-2/TRBV6-3
j_call: TRBJ1-1
cdr3_nt: TGTGCCAGCATTAACGGGAGAGTGAACACTGAAGCTTTCTTT
cdr3_aa: CASINGRVNTEAFF

clone_size: few
d_call: .
v_call: TRBV5-4
j_call: TRBJ1-6
cdr3_nt: TGTGCCAGCAGCTTGTCTCTGGGGCAGATAAAGGCTTCACCCCTCCACTTT
cdr3_aa: CASSLSLGQIKASPLHF

clone_size: many
d_call: TRBD2
v_call: TRBV11-2
j_call: TRBJ2-7
cdr3_nt: TGTGCCAGCAGCGATATTAGGGGCGAGCGGGGGGCCTACGAGCAGTACTTC
cdr3_aa: CASSDIRGERGAYEQYF

clone_size: .
d_call: TRBD1
v_call: TRBV25-1
j_call: TRBJ2-1
cdr3_nt: TGTGCCAGCAGTGGGGACAGGGGGTCAAATGAGCAGTTCTTC
cdr3_aa: CASSGDRGSNEQFF

clone_size: many
d_call: .
v_call: TRBV6-2/TRBV6-3
j_call: TRBJ2-4
cdr3_nt: TGTGCCAGCAGTTACGCGATCCGAAACATTCAGTACTTC
cdr3_aa: CASSYAIRNIQYF

clone_size: many
d_call: .
v_call: TRBV12-3/TRBV12-4
j_call: TRBJ2-7
cdr3_nt: TGTGCCAGCAGTATCATGGGCGGGATATACGAGCAGTACTTC
cdr3_aa: CASSIMGGIYEQYF

clone_size: many
d_call: .
v_call: TRBV20-1
j_call: TRBJ2-7
cdr3_nt: TGCAGTGCTAGAGATATGAAGAGCTCCTACGAGCAGTACTTC
cdr3_aa: CSARDMKSSYEQYF

clone_size: .
d_call: TRBD1
v_call: TRBV29-1
j_call: TRBJ1-2
cdr3_nt: TGCAGCGTTCAGGGGGTGGGCTATGGCTACACCTTC
cdr3_aa: CSVQGVGYGYTF

clone_size: many
d_call: .
v_call: TRBV12-3/TRBV12-4
j_call: TRBJ1-2
cdr3_nt: TGTGCCAGCAGCGGGACCGCCGATGGCTACACCTTC
cdr3_aa: CASSGTADGYTF

clone_size: .
d_call: .
v_call: TRBV14
j_call: TRBJ2-5
cdr3_nt: TGTGCCAGCAGCCCGACCCGAGCAGGGCGAGAGACCCAGTACTTC
cdr3_aa: CASSPTRAGRETQYF

clone_size: many
d_call: TRBD1
v_call: TRBV5-1
j_call: TRBJ1-2
cdr3_nt: TGCGCCAGCAGCGCATACAGGGGGCTAGACTATGGCTACACCTTC
cdr3_aa: CASSAYRGLDYGYTF

clone_size: .
d_call: TRBD1
v_call: TRBV19
j_call: TRBJ1-1
cdr3_nt: TGTGCCAGTAGTCCAATAACAGGGGTCACTGAAGCTTTCTTT
cdr3_aa: CASSPITGVTEAFF

clone_size: many
d_call: .
v_call: TRBV30
j_call: TRBJ2-2
cdr3_nt: TGTGCCTGGACGTACAAAGGGATCACAGGGGAGCTGTTTTTT
cdr3_aa: CAWTYKGITGELFF

clone_size: .
d_call: .
v_call: TRBV19
j_call: TRBJ1-2
cdr3_nt: TGTGCCAGTAGCTCCCAGACAGACTATGGCTACACCTTC
cdr3_aa: CASSSQTDYGYTF

clone_size: few
d_call: TRBD2
v_call: TRBV28
j_call: TRBJ2-2
cdr3_nt: TGTGCCAGCAGTTTATGCCCATGCGTTCTGCGGGAGAACGGGGAGCTGTTTTTT
cdr3_aa: CASSLCPCVLRENGELFF

clone_size: many
d_call: .
v_call: TRBV3-1
j_call: TRBJ1-2
cdr3_nt: TGTGCCAGCAGCCGGGGGGGATATGGCTACACCTTC
cdr3_aa: CASSRGGYGYTF

clone_size: many
d_call: TRBD1
v_call: TRBV28
j_call: TRBJ1-4
cdr3_nt: TGTGCCAGCAGTTTCCGGACAGGGGGCAATGAAAAACTGTTTTTT
cdr3_aa: CASSFRTGGNEKLFF

clone_size: few
d_call: TRBD1
v_call: TRBV10-1
j_call: TRBJ1-5
cdr3_nt: TGCGCCAGCAGGAGGACAGGGGAAATCTCTTTTCGCAATCAGCCCCAGCATTTT
cdr3_aa: CASRRTGEISFRNQPQHF

clone_size: .
d_call: .
v_call: TRBV3-1
j_call: TRBJ1-6
cdr3_nt: TGTGCCAGCAGCGAGCACGGTCAGCCTAATTCACCCCTCCACTTT
cdr3_aa: CASSEHGQPNSPLHF

clone_size: many
d_call: .
v_call: TRBV28
j_call: TRBJ1-3
cdr3_nt: TGTGCCAGCAGTTTACTTGGGGGTTCTGGAAACACCATATATTTT
cdr3_aa: CASSLLGGSGNTIYF

clone_size: .
d_call: .
v_call: TRBV6-2/TRBV6-3
j_call: TRBJ2-6
cdr3_nt: TGTGCCAGCTATCGCTCTGGGGCCAACGTCCTGACTTTC
cdr3_aa: CASYRSGANVLTF

clone_size: few
d_call: .
v_call: TRBV29-1
j_call: TRBJ1-1
cdr3_nt: TGCAGCGATCAACAGGGAGCTTTCTTT
cdr3_aa: CSDQQGAFF

clone_size: .
d_call: .
v_call: TRBV19
j_call: TRBJ1-5
cdr3_nt: TGTGCCAGTGAACGGGGTAGACAAGGAGGCAATCAGCCCCAGCATTTT
cdr3_aa: CASERGRQGGNQPQHF

clone_size: few
d_call: .
v_call: TRBV10-1
j_call: TRBJ1-1
cdr3_nt: TGCGCCAGCAGTGAGTCGACCTGGGGGCTAACTGAAGCTTTCTTT
cdr3_aa: CASSESTWGLTEAFF

clone_size: many
d_call: TRBD1
v_call: TRBV11-2
j_call: TRBJ1-2
cdr3_nt: TGTGCCAGCAGCCGAACAGGGGGCACTAACTATGGCTACACCTTC
cdr3_aa: CASSRTGGTNYGYTF

clone_size: many
d_call: .
v_call: TRBV2
j_call: TRBJ2-7
cdr3_nt: TGTGCCAGCAGTGAATCACGCACAGGGATACTCTCCTACGAGCAGTACTTC
cdr3_aa: CASSESRTGILSYEQYF

clone_size: many
d_call: TRBD1
v_call: TRBV6-2/TRBV6-3
j_call: TRBJ1-1
cdr3_nt: TGTGCCAGCAGTAAGACCGGGACAGGGAGCACTGAAGCTTTCTTT
cdr3_aa: CASSKTGTGSTEAFF

clone_size: many
d_call: .
v_call: TRBV11-2
j_call: TRBJ2-5
cdr3_nt: TGTGCCAGCAGCTTGCCCCGGGTCCCCGACAAGGACCACCAAGAGACCCAGTACTTC
cdr3_aa: CASSLPRVPDKDHQETQYF

clone_size: .
d_call: TRBD1
v_call: TRBV20-1
j_call: TRBJ1-4
cdr3_nt: TGCAGTGCTCGGACAGGCGAAAAACTGTTTTTT
cdr3_aa: CSARTGEKLFF

clone_size: .
d_call: .
v_call: TRBV12-3/TRBV12-4
j_call: TRBJ2-3
cdr3_nt: TGTGCCAGCAGCCCTTACCGTCCGGACACAGATACGCAGTATTTT
cdr3_aa: CASSPYRPDTDTQYF

clone_size: many
d_call: .
v_call: TRBV30
j_call: TRBJ1-1
cdr3_nt: TGTGCCTGGAGTGCCCTTGGATGGGACAAGACTGAAGCTTTCTTT
cdr3_aa: CAWSALGWDKTEAFF

clone_size: few
d_call: .
v_call: TRBV10-2
j_call: TRBJ2-7
cdr3_nt: TGCGCCAGCAGTGAGGGCAGGGTCTACGAGCAGTACTTC
cdr3_aa: CASSEGRVYEQYF

clone_size: many
d_call: TRBD1
v_call: TRBV6-5
j_call: TRBJ1-5
cdr3_nt: TGTGCCAGCAGTTACTCCGGGACAGGCGTCGACACCAATCAGCCCCAGCATTTT
cdr3_aa: CASSYSGTGVDTNQPQHF

clone_size: .
d_call: TRBD2
v_call: TRBV30
j_call: TRBJ2-5
cdr3_nt: TGTGCCTGGGTCAACCGGACTAGCGGGTGGGGGAGGTGGGAGACCCAGTACTTC
cdr3_aa: CAWVNRTSGWGRWETQYF

clone_size: few
d_call: .
v_call: TRBV18
j_call: TRBJ2-2
cdr3_nt: TGTGCCAGCTCGGCGGAGACCGGGGAGCTGTTTTTT
cdr3_aa: CASSAETGELFF

clone_size: few
d_call: .
v_call: TRBV7-8
j_call: TRBJ2-6
cdr3_nt: TGTGCCAGCCAGCTCTCTGGGGCCAACGTCCTGACTTTC
cdr3_aa: CASQLSGANVLTF

clone_size: .
d_call: TRBD1
v_call: TRBV7-9
j_call: TRBJ1-1
cdr3_nt: TGTGCCAGCAGCTTACAGGGGGCGTTTGAAGCTTTCTTT
cdr3_aa: CASSLQGAFEAFF